A selection of T cell receptor beta chains follows, all from one sample in a study of technical replicates of blood from a handful of donors. Libraries were prepared by immunoSEQ multiplex PCR; TCRdb keeps only in-frame clonotypes and omits some of them. The data hold roughly 60,000 clones, with roughly 91% observed a single time. Sequences were obtained from PBMCs. These receptor sequences come from a human donor in good health. Some clones in this sample may be carry-over from other donors' samples. CDR3s include the opening cysteine and the closing phenylalanine or tryptophan. The order of the fields is D gene, J gene, clone size, V gene, CDR3 protein, CDR3 DNA. The D gene is left open where the match is weak. Rows may omit the clone size; those that give it use once, few, many or a size class.

>TRBD1|TRBJ2-7|NA|TRBV6-5
CASSYSITGAYEQYF
TGTGCCAGCAGTTACTCGATTACAGGGGCCTACGAGCAGTACTTC
>NA|TRBJ2-7|NA|TRBV29-1
CSVREPPYEQYF
TGCAGCGTTCGAGAACCACCCTACGAGCAGTACTTC
>NA|TRBJ2-4|NA|TRBV21-1
CASSKCNGVATKNIQYF
TGTGCCAGCAGCAAATGCAATGGGGTAGCGACCAAAAACATTCAGTACTTC
>TRBD1|TRBJ2-7|NA|TRBV2
CASSDQGQGSYEQYF
TGTGCCAGCAGTGACCAGGGACAGGGCTCCTACGAGCAGTACTTC
>TRBD2|TRBJ2-1|NA|TRBV6-6
CASSPLAGRSYNEQFF
TGTGCCAGCAGCCCCCTAGCGGGACGCTCCTACAATGAGCAGTTCTTC
>NA|TRBJ1-1|NA|TRBV4-1
CASSQVGSNTEAFF
TGCGCCAGCAGCCAAGTTGGGAGTAACACTGAAGCTTTCTTT
>NA|TRBJ2-7|once|TRBV29-1
CSVGGSRGAEQYF
TGCAGCGTTGGGGGGAGCAGGGGGGCCGAGCAGTACTTC
>TRBD2|TRBJ2-7|NA|TRBV7-2
CASSLPGGYEQYF
TGTGCCAGCAGCCTACCGGGGGGCTACGAGCAGTACTTC
>NA|TRBJ2-3|NA|TRBV7-2
CASRLTTTRGDTQYF
TGTGCCAGCAGGTTAACCACCACCCGTGGCGATACGCAGTATTTT
>NA|TRBJ1-2|NA|TRBV6-6
CASSYDTKGYGYTF
TGTGCCAGCAGTTACGACACAAAAGGATATGGCTACACCTTC
>TRBD1|TRBJ1-3|NA|TRBV10-3
CATLGGQTSGNTIYF
TGTGCCACCTTGGGGGGACAGACCTCTGGAAACACCATATATTTT
>NA|TRBJ1-2|NA|TRBV30
CASETSSDYGYTF
TGTGCCTCCGAAACGTCGAGTGACTATGGCTACACCTTC
>TRBD2|TRBJ2-1|NA|TRBV2
CASSDRSGSIDEQFF
TGTGCCAGCAGTGATCGGAGCGGGAGTATAGATGAGCAGTTCTTC
>NA|TRBJ2-1|NA|TRBV11-3
CASSSETGYNEQFF
TGTGCCAGCAGCTCAGAAACTGGTTACAATGAGCAGTTCTTC
>NA|TRBJ1-1|NA|TRBV6-1
CASTLDSPRPAFF
TGTGCCAGCACCTTGGACAGCCCCAGACCCGCTTTCTTT
>NA|TRBJ2-4|NA|TRBV4-2
CASSPEPLASKNIQYF
TGTGCCAGCAGCCCCGAACCTCTGGCCTCCAAAAACATTCAGTACTTC
>NA|TRBJ1-1|NA|TRBV25-1
CASSDRGLAEAFF
TGTGCCAGCAGTGACCGTGGGCTCGCTGAAGCTTTCTTT
>NA|TRBJ2-7|NA|TRBV14
CASSQEKANRVFSYEQYF
TGTGCCAGCAGCCAAGAGAAAGCTAACAGGGTTTTTTCCTACGAGCAGTACTTC
>TRBD2|TRBJ2-3|NA|TRBV11-3
CASSSPGGDTQYF
TGTGCCAGCAGCTCGCCCGGGGGGGATACGCAGTATTTT
>TRBD2|TRBJ2-1|few|TRBV11-1
CASKAGGPYQFF
TGTGCCAGCAAGGCGGGGGGGCCTTATCAGTTCTTC
>TRBD2|TRBJ2-7|NA|TRBV5-4
CASSSRLAGGIDEQYF
TGTGCCAGCAGCTCTAGACTAGCGGGAGGAATAGACGAGCAGTACTTC
>TRBD1|TRBJ1-2|once|TRBV6-1
CASSEPGQGVAYGYTF
TGTGCCAGCAGTGAACCGGGACAGGGGGTTGCCTATGGCTACACCTTC
>NA|TRBJ2-7|NA|TRBV6-1
CASLLGEQYF
TGTGCCAGCCTACTTGGCGAGCAGTACTTC
>TRBD1|TRBJ2-3|NA|TRBV7-9
CASLRGQGALDTQYF
TGTGCCAGCCTCAGGGGGCAGGGGGCTTTAGATACGCAGTATTTT
>NA|TRBJ2-7|NA|TRBV7-9
CASSPPTKLWEQYF
TGTGCCAGCAGCCCACCGACAAAGTTGTGGGAGCAGTACTTC
>NA|TRBJ2-6|NA|TRBV19
CASSIGVATATGANVLTF
TGTGCCAGTAGTATAGGGGTCGCGACAGCCACTGGGGCCAACGTCCTGACTTTC
>TRBD1|TRBJ2-7|NA|TRBV7-2
CASSARQGPYEQYF
TGTGCCAGCAGCGCGAGACAGGGACCCTACGAGCAGTACTTC
>NA|TRBJ1-1|NA|TRBV7-3
CASSSMTENTEAFF
TGTGCCAGCAGCTCAATGACAGAAAACACTGAAGCTTTCTTT
>NA|TRBJ1-2|NA|TRBV18
CASSLDSNYGYTF
TGTGCCAGCTCACTGGACAGTAACTATGGCTACACCTTC
>NA|TRBJ1-2|NA|TRBV29-1
CSVDWQNGYTF
TGCAGCGTTGACTGGCAAAATGGCTACACCTTC
>TRBD2|TRBJ2-7|NA|TRBV30
CAWSVDLLAGPYEQYF
TGTGCCTGGAGTGTAGACTTGCTAGCGGGACCGTACGAGCAGTACTTC
>NA|TRBJ2-2|NA|TRBV9
CASRGGSDTGELFF
TGTGCCAGCAGAGGGGGTTCTGACACCGGGGAGCTGTTTTTT
>TRBD2|TRBJ2-5|NA|TRBV9
CASSVVGGEGGETQYF
TGTGCCAGCAGCGTAGTAGGTGGGGAGGGTGGAGAGACCCAGTACTTC
>TRBD1|TRBJ2-6|NA|TRBV7-3
CASSPGQGRSGANVLTF
TGTGCCAGCAGCCCTGGACAGGGGCGGTCTGGGGCCAACGTCCTGACTTTC
>TRBD1|TRBJ2-5|NA|TRBV4-3
CASSRNIGQEQETQYF
TGCGCCAGCAGCCGGAATATCGGACAGGAACAAGAGACCCAGTACTTC
>NA|TRBJ2-3|NA|TRBV7-8
CASSVGAGDTQYF
TGTGCCAGCAGCGTGGGGGCTGGGGATACGCAGTATTTT
>NA|TRBJ1-6|NA|TRBV11-3
CASSSYQGSPLHF
TGTGCCAGCAGCTCCTACCAGGGTTCACCCCTCCACTTT
>TRBD1|TRBJ1-1|NA|TRBV7-9
CASSQEGTGHPEAFF
TGTGCCAGCAGCCAGGAGGGGACAGGGCACCCTGAAGCTTTCTTT
>NA|TRBJ2-1|once|TRBV7-2
CASSLLLAVSYNEQFF
TGTGCCAGCAGCCTCCTTTTGGCGGTTTCCTACAATGAGCAGTTCTTC
>TRBD1|TRBJ1-5|NA|TRBV29-1
CSASDRRGQPQHF
TGCAGCGCCTCGGACAGGCGGGGTCAGCCCCAGCATTTT
>NA|TRBJ1-1|NA|TRBV29-1
CSVALGGYEAFF
TGCAGCGTGGCCCTTGGAGGTTACGAAGCTTTCTTT
>NA|TRBJ1-4|once|TRBV7-9
CASSRGQGYLFF
TGTGCCAGCAGCCGGGGTCAGGGGTACCTGTTTTTT
>NA|TRBJ1-1|NA|TRBV11-2
CASSPDLGAHTEAFF
TGTGCCAGCAGCCCTGATCTGGGGGCCCACACTGAAGCTTTCTTT
>NA|TRBJ2-1|NA|TRBV15
CATSRDHPVRVSYNEQFF
TGTGCCACCAGCAGAGATCATCCGGTGAGGGTCTCCTACAATGAGCAGTTCTTC
>NA|TRBJ2-3|NA|TRBV4-2
CASSQRSLADTDTQYF
TGTGCCAGCAGCCAACGGTCGTTAGCCGACACAGATACGCAGTATTTT
>TRBD2|TRBJ2-5|NA|TRBV15
CATSRIGGSPGTQYF
TGTGCCACCAGCAGAATCGGGGGGTCCCCAGGGACCCAGTACTTC
>NA|TRBJ2-7|NA|TRBV5-4
CASSLYGSYEQYF
TGTGCCAGCAGCTTGTACGGGTCCTACGAGCAGTACTTC
>TRBD2|TRBJ2-7|NA|TRBV6-6
CASSYGTSFYEQYF
TGTGCCAGCAGTTACGGGACTAGCTTTTACGAGCAGTACTTC
>NA|TRBJ1-2|NA|TRBV6-1
CASSSGWGYTF
TGTGCCAGCAGTTCAGGGTGGGGCTACACCTTC
>TRBD1|TRBJ1-1|NA|TRBV13
CASSRDRGMDTEAFF
TGTGCCAGCAGCCGGGACAGGGGAATGGACACTGAAGCTTTCTTT